Listed here are 24 T cell receptor beta chains from one sample, sequenced in a study of control samples from healthy donors and cancer patients. This table comes from immunoSEQ multiplex PCR, and its TCRdb copy is limited to in-frame clones, with some not included. The table has about 100,000 clones, around nine tenths seen once. The sample consisted of blood. These receptors came from a man aged 25-45 years in good health.

In its sample, this clone was seen a few times. The V and J genes are TRBV14 and TRBJ2-5, with no clear D. V was cut by 0 bases and J by 5 bases, with 22 bases left in between. CDR1 SGHDN and CDR2 FVKESK come from the germline V gene. This CDR3 spans 18 amino acids. The CDR3 protein is CASSQDIYPSSRDETQYF. The CDR3 DNA reads as TGTGCCAGCAGCCAAGATATATACCCTTCCTCTAGGGATGAGACCCAGTACTTC.

The rearrangement links TRBV7-3 to TRBJ2-2; TRBD1 is a possible D gene (5 bases). This CDR3 is built from 15 residues. Trimming removed 2 bases at V and 0 bases at J, with 7 bases between. Germline V gene data show CDR1 as SGHTA and CDR2 as FQGTGA. The CDR3 is CASSLATANTGELFF. The CDR3, as DNA: TGTGCCAGCAGCTTAGCGACAGCGAACACCGGGGAGCTGTTTTTT. The variable domain in full, with the rest retrieved from reference TRBV7-3 and TRBJ2-2, is GAGVSQTPSNKVTEKGKYVELRCDPISGHTALYWYRQSLGQGPEFLIYFQGTGAADDSGLPNDRFFAVRPEGSVSTLKIQRTERGDSAVYLCASSLATANTGELFFGEGSRLTVL.

V is TRBV11-2 and J is TRBJ2-7; D gene ambiguous. V was cut by 4 bases and J by 3 bases, with 7 bases left in between. CDR3 length: 12 residues. Germline CDR1 SGHAT, CDR2 FQNNGV. The CDR3 DNA sequence: TGTGCCAGCAGCTCAGGTCGCTACGAGCAGTACTTC. This gives the protein CASSSGRYEQYF.

The chain uses TRBV4-2 and TRBJ2-3; 7 nucleotides agree with TRBD2. CDR3 length equals 16 residues. The junction had 5 bases not matched to a gene; V was cut back by 1 base and J by 1 base. CDR1 LGHNA and CDR2 YNFKEQ come from the germline V gene. Written as DNA, the CDR3 is TGTGCCAGCAGCCAAGGACCTGCGGGGGGCACAGATACGCAGTATTTT. It translates to CASSQGPAGGTDTQYF.

The chain couples TRBV6-5 to TRBJ1-2; TRBD1 might be the D (6 bases). This CDR3 has 14 amino acids. Germline CDR1 reads MNHEY; CDR2 reads SVGAGI. Trimming stripped 5 bases from V and 7 bases from J, with 17 bases between. The DNA for the CDR3 is TGTGCCAGCAGTCTCTGGGGGCGGGGCGGTGGCTACACCTTC. Protein product: CASSLWGRGGGYTF.

This clone is termed medium-sized. The gene calls are TRBV7-9 and TRBJ1-3; a weak D match, TRBD1 (5 bases). Trimming left V 5 bases short and J 0 bases short, with 14 bases between. Germline V gene lookup returns CDR1 SEHNR and CDR2 FQNEAQ (reference sequence). The CDR3 totals 16 residues. The CDR3 loop reads CASSTPGPSSGNTIYF. CDR3 coding DNA: TGTGCCAGCAGCACGCCGGGACCCAGCTCTGGAAACACCATATATTTT.

This rearrangement joins TRBV2 to TRBJ2-5; 10 nucleotides align to TRBD2. The CDR3 sequence is 15 residues long. Germline lookup yields CDR1 SNHLY and CDR2 FYNNEI. V gave up 2 bases and J gave up 5 bases; unmatched junction bases: 5. The CDR3 loop reads CASSEKRGGPETQYF. The CDR3 DNA reads TGTGCCAGCAGTGAAAAGCGGGGGGGCCCTGAGACCCAGTACTTC.

The sample holds one count of this clone. The rearrangement joins TRBV5-4 to TRBJ1-3; D not resolved. V was cut by 9 bases and J by 0 bases, with 7 bases left in between. The CDR3 totals 12 residues. Germline V CDR1 and CDR2: SGHNT, YYREEE (reference sequence). The CDR3 loop is CAIGYSGNTIYF. The CDR3 DNA sequence: TGTGCCATCGGATACTCTGGAAACACCATATATTTT.

The chain carries TRBV7-9 and TRBJ2-5; tentative D call: TRBD2 (6 bases). V lost 5 bases and J lost 2, with 15 bases in between. This CDR3 contains 15 residues. The V gene's germline CDR1 is SEHNR and CDR2 FQNEAQ (reference sequence). In DNA form, the CDR3 reads TGTGCCAGCAGCCCGCCGGCGCGGGGACAAGAGACCCAGTACTTC. Protein product: CASSPPARGQETQYF.

The chain has TRBV2 and TRBJ1-1, with D possibly matching TRBD1 (5 bases). The CDR3 runs 14 residues. The germline V gene encodes CDR1 SNHLY and CDR2 FYNNEI. Trimming stripped 1 base from V and 5 bases from J, with 11 bases between. The CDR3 DNA follows: TGTGCCAGCAGTGAAGGTATGGGGCGTACTGAAGCTTTCTTT. Translation gives CASSEGMGRTEAFF.

The chain has TRBV19 and TRBJ1-5; D perhaps matches TRBD1 (5 bases). Trimming cost V 8 bases and J 3 bases, with 17 bases left between them. Germline CDR1 and CDR2: LNHDA and SQIVND (reference sequence). This CDR3 contains 15 residues. CDR3: CASQPRDFYNQPQHF. The CDR3 DNA is TGTGCCAGTCAACCCCGGGACTTTTACAATCAGCCCCAGCATTTT.

The genes are TRBV6-5 and TRBJ1-1, with D perhaps TRBD1 (6 bases). Germline CDR1 MNHEY, CDR2 SVGAGI. The CDR3 loop spans 16 amino acids. Trimming cost V 2 bases and J 1 base, with 14 bases left between them. CDR3 amino acids: CASSYHPGQQNTEAFF. The CDR3 DNA sequence: TGTGCCAGCAGTTACCACCCCGGACAGCAGAACACTGAAGCTTTCTTT.

This clone has more than one count but fewer than ten. The chain combines TRBV6-2 or TRBV6-3 with TRBJ1-2; D not certain. Trimming removed 0 bases from V and 4 bases from J, with 12 bases in between. Germline V gives CDR1 MNHEY, CDR2 SVGEGT. The CDR3 covers 15 residues. The CDR3 loop is CASSYSSPLSYGYTF. DNA of the CDR3: TGTGCCAGCAGTTACTCGAGCCCGCTATCCTATGGCTACACCTTC.

This sequence joins TRBV10-3 and TRBJ1-2, with D hard to call. Trimming removed 3 bases from V and 0 bases from J, with 11 bases in between. The CDR3 spans 15 residues. Germline CDR1 ENHRY, CDR2 SYGVKD. CDR3 bases: TGTGCCATCAGTGAACCAGCCGAAGCTAACTATGGCTACACCTTC. As protein: CAISEPAEANYGYTF.

This clone appeared once. Written as DNA, the CDR3 is TGTGCCAGCAGTTACTTGCAACAATCTACGCAGTATTTT. As protein: CASSYLQQSTQYF. V and J are TRBV6-5 and TRBJ2-3; D remains ambiguous. From germline, CDR1 is MNHEY and CDR2 SVGAGI. V shed 1 base and J shed 8 bases, with 10 bases lying between them. The CDR3 consists of 13 residues.

The chain recombines TRBV6-5 with TRBJ1-3; TRBD1 matches 11 bases. Trimming took 2 bases from V and 8 from J; bases not matched to a gene: 5. Germline V gives CDR1 MNHEY, CDR2 SVGAGI. CDR3 length: 15 residues. The CDR3, as DNA: TGTGCCAGCAGTTACCAGGACAGGGGGCTTGACACCATATATTTT. Amino acid sequence: CASSYQDRGLDTIYF.

The chain has TRBV18 and TRBJ1-6, with D unresolved. The germline V and J ends were trimmed by 3 bases and 7 bases, with 10 bases remaining between them. The germline V gene encodes CDR1 KGHSH and CDR2 LQKENI. The CDR3 consists of 14 residues. CDR3 coding DNA: TGTGCCAGCTCACCTACCAGGAACAATTCACCCCTCCACTTT. Protein sequence: CASSPTRNNSPLHF.

This chain's CDR3 is CASRMGLAGPNEQFF. The CDR3 DNA follows: TGTGCCAGCAGAATGGGACTAGCGGGACCTAATGAGCAGTTCTTC. The chain is built from TRBV2 and TRBJ2-1, with 13 bases lining up with TRBD2. CDR1 and CDR2 (germline): SNHLY, FYNNEI. V was clipped by 6 bases and J by 7 bases; unmatched bases: 6. The CDR3 loop spans 15 amino acids.

This chain uses TRBV5-6 with TRBJ1-1, with unresolved D. V was trimmed by 1 base and J by 0 bases, leaving 16 bases between them. The CDR3 is 17 amino acids. Germline-derived CDR1 and CDR2 are SGHDT and YYEEEE. As DNA, the CDR3 is TGTGCCAGCAGCTTGCTCTCTGGGTTCAGCATGAACACTGAAGCTTTCTTT. It is translated as CASSLLSGFSMNTEAFF.

This chain joins TRBV6-1 and TRBJ2-7; the D is unclear. CDR1 MNHNS and CDR2 SASEGT come from the germline V gene. The CDR3 runs to 14 residues. Deletions cut 1 base from V and 4 bases from J, with 11 bases between. The CDR3 protein is CASSEVGARYEQYV. The CDR3 DNA sequence: TGTGCCAGCAGTGAAGTTGGAGCAAGGTACGAGCAGTACGTC.

The CDR3 sequence: CASSFRDRYNEQFF. The CDR3 region has the DNA TGTGCCAGCAGTTTCCGGGACAGATACAATGAGCAGTTCTTC. The genes are TRBV6-5 and TRBJ2-1, with 7 bases identical to TRBD1. Germline V gene lookup returns CDR1 MNHEY and CDR2 SVGAGI. This CDR3 is built from 14 residues. The ends lost 4 bases at V and 4 bases at J; junction bases unmatched: 4.

This chain links TRBV11-2 with TRBJ2-2; 8 nucleotides agree with TRBD2. CDR3 length equals 15 residues. CDR1 is SGHAT and CDR2 is FQNNGV in the germline V gene. V was clipped by 2 bases and J by 5 bases; unmatched bases: 4. DNA of the CDR3: TGTGCCAGCAGCTTAAGCGGGGGAGGAACCGGGGAGCTGTTTTTT. This sequence encodes CASSLSGGGTGELFF.

In nucleotides, the CDR3 is TGCAGTGCTAGTCAACCACAGGGGCGACAAGAGACCCAGTACTTC. It yields the protein CSASQPQGRQETQYF. The chain has TRBV20-1 and TRBJ2-5; 7 bases are a match to TRBD1. The CDR3 has 15 amino acids. CDR1 and CDR2 (germline): DFQATT, SNEGSKA (reference sequence). The J segment lost 2 bases and the V segment lost 3 bases, leaving 9 bases of the junction unmatched.

The chain couples TRBV7-9 to TRBJ1-3; 7 bases line up with TRBD1. There are 15 residues in the CDR3. Germline CDR1 and CDR2: SEHNR and FQNEAQ (reference sequence). V was pared by 6 bases and J by 4 bases, with 9 bases of the junction left unmatched. Written as DNA, the CDR3 is TGTGCCAGCAGAACCGACAGGGAATCGGGAAACACCATATATTTT. It specifies CASRTDRESGNTIYF.